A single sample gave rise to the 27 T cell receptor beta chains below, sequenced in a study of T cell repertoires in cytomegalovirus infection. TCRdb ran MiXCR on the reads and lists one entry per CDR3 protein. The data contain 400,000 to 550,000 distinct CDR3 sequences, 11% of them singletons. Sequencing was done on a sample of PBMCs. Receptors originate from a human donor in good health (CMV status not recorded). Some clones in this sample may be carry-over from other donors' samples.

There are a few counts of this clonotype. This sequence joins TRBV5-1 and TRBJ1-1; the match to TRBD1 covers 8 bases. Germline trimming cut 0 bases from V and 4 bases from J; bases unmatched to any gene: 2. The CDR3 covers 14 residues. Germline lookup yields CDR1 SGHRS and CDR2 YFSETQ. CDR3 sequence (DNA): TGCGCCAGCAGCTTGGGGGACAGGATCACTGAAGCTTTCTTT. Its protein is CASSLGDRITEAFF.

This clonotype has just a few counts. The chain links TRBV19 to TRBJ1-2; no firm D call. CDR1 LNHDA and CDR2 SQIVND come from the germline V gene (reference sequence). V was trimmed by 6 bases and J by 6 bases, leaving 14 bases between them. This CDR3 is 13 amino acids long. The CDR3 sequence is CASSRTAVDGYTF. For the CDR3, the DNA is TGTGCCAGTAGCCGGACGGCGGTCGATGGCTACACCTTC.

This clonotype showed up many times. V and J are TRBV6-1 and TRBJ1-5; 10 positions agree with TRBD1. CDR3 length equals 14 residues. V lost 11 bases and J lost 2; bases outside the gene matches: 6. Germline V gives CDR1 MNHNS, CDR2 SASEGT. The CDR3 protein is CASRDRGGNQPQHF. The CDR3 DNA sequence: TGTGCCTCACGGGACAGGGGCGGCAATCAGCCCCAGCATTTT.

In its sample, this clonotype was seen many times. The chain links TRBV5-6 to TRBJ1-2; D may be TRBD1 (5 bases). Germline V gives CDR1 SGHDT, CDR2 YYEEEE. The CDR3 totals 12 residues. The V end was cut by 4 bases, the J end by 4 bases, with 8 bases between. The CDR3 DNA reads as TGTGCCAGCAGCCGGGACGGCTATGGCTACACCTTC. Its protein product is CASSRDGYGYTF. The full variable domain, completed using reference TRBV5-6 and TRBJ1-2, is DAGVTQSPTHLIKTRGQQVTLRCSPKSGHDTVSWYQQALGQGPQFIFQYYEEEERQRGNFPDRFSGHQFPNYSSELNVNALLLGDSALYLCASSRDGYGYTFGSGTRLTVV.

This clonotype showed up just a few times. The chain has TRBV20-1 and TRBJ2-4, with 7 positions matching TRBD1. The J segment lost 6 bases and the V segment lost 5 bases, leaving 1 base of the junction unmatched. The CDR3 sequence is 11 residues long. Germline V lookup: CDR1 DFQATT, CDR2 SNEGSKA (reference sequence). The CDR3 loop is CSARDRNIQYF. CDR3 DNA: TGCAGTGCTCGGGACAGAAACATTCAGTACTTC.

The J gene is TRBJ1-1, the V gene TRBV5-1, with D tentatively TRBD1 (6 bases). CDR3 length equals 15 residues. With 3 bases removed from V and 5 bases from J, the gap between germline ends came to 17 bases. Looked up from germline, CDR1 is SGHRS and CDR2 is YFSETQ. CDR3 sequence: CASSSQGDTLTEAFF. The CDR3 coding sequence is TGCGCCAGCAGCTCACAGGGAGATACGTTGACTGAAGCTTTCTTT.

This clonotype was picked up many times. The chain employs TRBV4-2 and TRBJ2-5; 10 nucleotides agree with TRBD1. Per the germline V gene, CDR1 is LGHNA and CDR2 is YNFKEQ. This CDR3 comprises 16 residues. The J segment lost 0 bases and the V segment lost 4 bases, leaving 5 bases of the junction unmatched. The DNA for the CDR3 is TGTGCCAGCAGCCCCCGGGACAGGGGATACCAAGAGACCCAGTACTTC. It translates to CASSPRDRGYQETQYF.

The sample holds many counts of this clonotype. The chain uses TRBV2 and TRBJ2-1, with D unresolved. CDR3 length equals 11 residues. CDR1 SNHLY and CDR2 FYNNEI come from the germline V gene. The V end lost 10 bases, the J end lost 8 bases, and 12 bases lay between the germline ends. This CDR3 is CATERADEQFF. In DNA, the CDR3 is TGTGCCACCGAAAGGGCGGATGAGCAGTTCTTC.

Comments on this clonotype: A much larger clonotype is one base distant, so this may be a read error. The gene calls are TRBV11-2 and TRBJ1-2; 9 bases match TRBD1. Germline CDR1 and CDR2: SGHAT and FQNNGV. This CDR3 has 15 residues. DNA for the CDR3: TGTGCCAGCAGCTTAGATGGACAGGGGATCTATGGCTTCACCTTC. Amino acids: CASSLDGQGIYGFTF.

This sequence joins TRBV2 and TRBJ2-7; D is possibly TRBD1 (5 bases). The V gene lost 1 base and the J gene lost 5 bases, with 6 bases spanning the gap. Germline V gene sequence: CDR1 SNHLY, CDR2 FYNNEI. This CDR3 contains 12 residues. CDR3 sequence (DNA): TGTGCCAGCAGTGAAGACAGGAACGAGCAGTACTTC. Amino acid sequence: CASSEDRNEQYF.

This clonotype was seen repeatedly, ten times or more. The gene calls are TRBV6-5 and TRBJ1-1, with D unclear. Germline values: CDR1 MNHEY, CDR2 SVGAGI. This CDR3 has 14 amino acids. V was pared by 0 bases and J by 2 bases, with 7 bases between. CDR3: CASSYSTLNTEAFF. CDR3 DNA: TGTGCCAGCAGTTACTCAACTCTTAACACTGAAGCTTTCTTT.

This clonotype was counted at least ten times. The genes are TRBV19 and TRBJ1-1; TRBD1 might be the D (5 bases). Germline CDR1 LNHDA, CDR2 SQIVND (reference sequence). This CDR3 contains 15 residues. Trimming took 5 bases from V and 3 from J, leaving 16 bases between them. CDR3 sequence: CASSPRRQIHTEAFF. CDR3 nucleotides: TGTGCCAGTAGTCCACGCCGACAGATTCACACTGAAGCTTTCTTT. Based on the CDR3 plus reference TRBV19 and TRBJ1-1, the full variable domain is DGGITQSPKYLFRKEGQNVTLSCEQNLNHDAMYWYRQDPGQGLRLIYYSQIVNDFQKGDIAEGYSVSREKKESFPLTVTSAQKNPTAFYLCASSPRRQIHTEAFFGQGTRLTVV.

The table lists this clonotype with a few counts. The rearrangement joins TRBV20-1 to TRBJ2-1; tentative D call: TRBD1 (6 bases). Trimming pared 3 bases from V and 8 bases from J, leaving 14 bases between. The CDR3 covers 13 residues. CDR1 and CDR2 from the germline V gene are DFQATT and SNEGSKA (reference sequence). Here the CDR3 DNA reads TGCAGTGCTAGGGGCGTCAGGGGCGATGAGCAGTTCTTC. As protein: CSARGVRGDEQFF.

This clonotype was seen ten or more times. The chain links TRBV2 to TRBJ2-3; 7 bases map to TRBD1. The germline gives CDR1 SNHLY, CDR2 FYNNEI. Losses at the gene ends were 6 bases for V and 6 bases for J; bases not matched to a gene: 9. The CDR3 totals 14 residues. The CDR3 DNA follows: TGTGCCAGCAGGCTGACAGGGAACACCGATACGCAGTATTTT. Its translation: CASRLTGNTDTQYF.

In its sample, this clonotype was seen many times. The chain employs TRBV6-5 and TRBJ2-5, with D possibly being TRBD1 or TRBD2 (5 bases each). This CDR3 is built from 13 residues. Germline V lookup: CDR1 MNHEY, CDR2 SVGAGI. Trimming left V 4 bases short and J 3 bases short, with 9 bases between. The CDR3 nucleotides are TGTGCCAGCAGTTCAGGGAGAAAAGAGACCCAGTACTTC. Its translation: CASSSGRKETQYF.

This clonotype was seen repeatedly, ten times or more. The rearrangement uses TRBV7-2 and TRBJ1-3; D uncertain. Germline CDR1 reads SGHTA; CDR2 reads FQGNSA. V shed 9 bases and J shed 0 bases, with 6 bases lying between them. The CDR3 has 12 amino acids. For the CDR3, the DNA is TGTGCCAGTAGGGCCTCTGGAAACACCATATATTTT. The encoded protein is CASRASGNTIYF.

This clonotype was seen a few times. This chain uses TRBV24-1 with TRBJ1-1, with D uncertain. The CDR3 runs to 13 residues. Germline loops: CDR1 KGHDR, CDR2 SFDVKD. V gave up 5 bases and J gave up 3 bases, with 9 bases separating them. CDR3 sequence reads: CATSAQWYTEAFF. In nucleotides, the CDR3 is TGTGCCACCAGTGCGCAGTGGTACACTGAAGCTTTCTTT.

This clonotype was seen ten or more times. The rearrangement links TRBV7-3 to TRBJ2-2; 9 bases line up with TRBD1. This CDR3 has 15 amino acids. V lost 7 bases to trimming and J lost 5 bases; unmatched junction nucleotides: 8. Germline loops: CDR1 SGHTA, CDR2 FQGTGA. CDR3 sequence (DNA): TGTGCCAGCAAGAGACAGGGGGGAGGAACCGGGGAGCTGTTTTTT. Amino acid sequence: CASKRQGGGTGELFF.

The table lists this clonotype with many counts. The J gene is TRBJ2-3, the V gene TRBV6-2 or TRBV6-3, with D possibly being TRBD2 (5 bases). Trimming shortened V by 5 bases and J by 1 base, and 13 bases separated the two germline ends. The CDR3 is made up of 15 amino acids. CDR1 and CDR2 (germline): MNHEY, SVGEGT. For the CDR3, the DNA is TGTGCCAGCAGTAAGCCGAGCGGTGGCACAGATACGCAGTATTTT. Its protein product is CASSKPSGGTDTQYF.

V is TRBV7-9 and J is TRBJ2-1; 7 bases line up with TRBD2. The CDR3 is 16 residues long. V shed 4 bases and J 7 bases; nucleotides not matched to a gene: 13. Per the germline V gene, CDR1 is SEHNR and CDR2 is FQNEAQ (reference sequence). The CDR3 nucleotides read TGTGCCAGCAGCTCGGCTTTTGGACTAGAGGGGAATGAGCAGTTCTTC. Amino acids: CASSSAFGLEGNEQFF.

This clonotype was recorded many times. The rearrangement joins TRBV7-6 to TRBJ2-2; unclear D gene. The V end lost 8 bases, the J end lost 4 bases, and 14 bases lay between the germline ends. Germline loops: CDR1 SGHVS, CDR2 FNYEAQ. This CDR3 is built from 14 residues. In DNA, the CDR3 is TGTGCCAGCGCGGCCGGGTACGGCACCGGGGAGCTGTTTTTT. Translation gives CASAAGYGTGELFF.

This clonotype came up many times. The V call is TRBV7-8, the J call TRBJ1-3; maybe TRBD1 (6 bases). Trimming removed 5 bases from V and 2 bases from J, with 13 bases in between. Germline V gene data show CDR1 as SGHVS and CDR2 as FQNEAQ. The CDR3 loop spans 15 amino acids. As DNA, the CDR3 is TGTGCCAGCAGCCCTCCCGGGGGCCCTGGAAACACCATATATTTT. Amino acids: CASSPPGGPGNTIYF.

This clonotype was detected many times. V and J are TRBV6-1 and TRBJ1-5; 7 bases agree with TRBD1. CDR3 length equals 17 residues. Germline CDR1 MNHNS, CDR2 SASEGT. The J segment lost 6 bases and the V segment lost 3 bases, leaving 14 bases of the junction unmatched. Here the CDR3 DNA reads TGTGCCAGCAGTGACCGGGACAGTCCAACAAGGGGTCAGCCCCAGCATTTT. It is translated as CASSDRDSPTRGQPQHF.

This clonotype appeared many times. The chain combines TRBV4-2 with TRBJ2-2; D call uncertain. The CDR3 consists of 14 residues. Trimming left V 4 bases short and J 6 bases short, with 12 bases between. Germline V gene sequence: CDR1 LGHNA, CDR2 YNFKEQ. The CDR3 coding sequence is TGTGCCAGCAGCCGAAGCCCAGTAGCCGGGGAGCTGTTTTTT. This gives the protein CASSRSPVAGELFF.

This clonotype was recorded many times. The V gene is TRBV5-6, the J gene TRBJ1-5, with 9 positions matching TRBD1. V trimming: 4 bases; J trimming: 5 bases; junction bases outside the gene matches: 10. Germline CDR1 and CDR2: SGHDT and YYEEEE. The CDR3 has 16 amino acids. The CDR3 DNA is TGTGCCAGCAGCCTAGCCGGGACAGGGATCTATCAGCCCCAGCATTTT. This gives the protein CASSLAGTGIYQPQHF.

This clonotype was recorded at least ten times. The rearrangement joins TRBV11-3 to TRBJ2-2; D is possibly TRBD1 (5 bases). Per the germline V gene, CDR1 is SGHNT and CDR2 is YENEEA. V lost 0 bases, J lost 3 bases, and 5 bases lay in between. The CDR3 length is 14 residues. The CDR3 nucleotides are TGTGCCAGCAGCTTAGAAGGGGACACCGGGGAGCTGTTTTTT. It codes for CASSLEGDTGELFF.

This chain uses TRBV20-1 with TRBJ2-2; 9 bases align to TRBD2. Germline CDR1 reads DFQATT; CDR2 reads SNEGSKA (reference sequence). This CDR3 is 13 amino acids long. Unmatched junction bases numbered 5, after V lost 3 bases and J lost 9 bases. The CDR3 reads CSASWLAGRELFF. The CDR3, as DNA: TGCAGTGCTAGTTGGCTAGCGGGACGGGAGCTGTTTTTT.